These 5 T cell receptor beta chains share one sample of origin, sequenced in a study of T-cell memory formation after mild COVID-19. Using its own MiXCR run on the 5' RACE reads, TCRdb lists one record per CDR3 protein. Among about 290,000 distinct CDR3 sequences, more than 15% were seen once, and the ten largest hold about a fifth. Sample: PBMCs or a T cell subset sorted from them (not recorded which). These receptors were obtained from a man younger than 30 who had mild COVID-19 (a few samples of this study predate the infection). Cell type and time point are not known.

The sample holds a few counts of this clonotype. CDR3 in amino acids: CASSNSGSYEQYF. CDR3 DNA sequence: TGTGCCAGCAGCAATAGCGGCTCCTACGAGCAGTACTTC. V and J are TRBV6-2 or TRBV6-3 and TRBJ2-7, with D perhaps matching TRBD2 (6 bases). The CDR3 totals 13 residues. Trimming left V 6 bases short and J 0 bases short, with 9 bases between. Per germline, CDR1 MNHEY and CDR2 SVGEGT.

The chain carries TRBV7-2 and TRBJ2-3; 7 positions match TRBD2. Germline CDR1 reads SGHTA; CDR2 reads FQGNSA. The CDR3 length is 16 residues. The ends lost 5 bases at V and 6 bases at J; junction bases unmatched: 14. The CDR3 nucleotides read TGTGCCAGCAGCGTATCAGGCGGGGGTCGGGGCGATACGCAGTATTTT. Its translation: CASSVSGGGRGDTQYF.

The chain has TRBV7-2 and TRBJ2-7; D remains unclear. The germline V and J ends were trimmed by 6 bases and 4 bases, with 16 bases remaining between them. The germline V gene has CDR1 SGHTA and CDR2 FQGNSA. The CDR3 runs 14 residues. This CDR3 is CASRSVGRGYEQYF. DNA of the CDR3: TGTGCCAGCAGGTCGGTCGGGCGCGGTTACGAGCAGTACTTC. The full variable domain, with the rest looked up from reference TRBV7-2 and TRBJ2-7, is GAGVSQSPSNKVTEKGKDVELRCDPISGHTALYWYRQSLGQGLEFLIYFQGNSAPDKSGLPSDRFSAERTGGSVSTLTIQRTQQEDSAVYLCASRSVGRGYEQYFGPGTRLTVT.

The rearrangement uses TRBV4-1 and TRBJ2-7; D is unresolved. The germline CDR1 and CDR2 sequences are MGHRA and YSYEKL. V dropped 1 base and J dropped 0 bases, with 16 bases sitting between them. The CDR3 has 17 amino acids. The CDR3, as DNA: TGCGCCAGCAGCCAAGGAACCCATCTTATTAGCTCCTACGAGCAGTACTTC. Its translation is CASSQGTHLISSYEQYF.

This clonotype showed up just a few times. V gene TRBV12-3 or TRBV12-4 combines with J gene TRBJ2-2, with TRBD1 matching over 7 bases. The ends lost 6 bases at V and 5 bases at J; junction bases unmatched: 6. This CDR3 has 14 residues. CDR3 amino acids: CASRGDRVTGELFF. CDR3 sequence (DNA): TGTGCCAGCAGGGGAGACAGGGTAACCGGGGAGCTGTTTTTT.